Following are 8 T cell receptor beta chains from one sample sequenced in a study of blood T cell repertoires in COVID-19 (dated by TCRdb to 2018 to 2021). Library creation used the immunoSEQ multiplex PCR assay. TCRdb retrieved this table from immuneACCESS and kept in-frame rearrangements only. Not all clones are present; in checked studies, unresolved V genes account for under half, and no reason is known for the remainder. Counted in this sample were about 200,000 clones; less than 90% of them appeared once. Of the sample, about 4% is held by the ten largest clones. Sequencing was performed on PBMCs or T cells enriched from blood (not recorded which). The receptors here all came from a woman in her twenties or thirties who had been exposed to COVID-19.

At least ten counts were recorded for this clone. The V call is TRBV4-2, the J call TRBJ2-2, with 10 bases that match TRBD1. V shed 1 base, J shed 5 bases, and the junction held 4 bases outside the gene matches. Germline-derived CDR1 and CDR2 are LGHNA and YNFKEQ. The CDR3 is 16 residues long. The CDR3 protein is CASSQGQGAGTGELFF. The CDR3 nucleotides read TGTGCCAGCAGCCAAGGACAGGGGGCCGGGACCGGGGAGCTGTTTTTT.

The V and J genes are TRBV2 and TRBJ1-1, with 7 positions matching TRBD1. This CDR3 region has 12 residues. Unmatched junction bases numbered 13, after V lost 11 bases and J lost 10 bases. CDR1 and CDR2 (germline): SNHLY, FYNNEI. This CDR3 is CAGKGDRAGAFF. CDR3 bases: TGTGCCGGAAAAGGAGACAGGGCTGGAGCTTTCTTT.

This sequence joins TRBV11-2 and TRBJ2-7; D perhaps matches TRBD1 (6 bases). Germline CDR1 and CDR2: SGHAT and FQNNGV. The CDR3 has 14 amino acids. The V and J ends lost 1 base and 7 bases respectively, with 14 bases between them. CDR3 coding DNA: TGTGCCAGCAGCTTAGGACAGGTGACCCTTGAGCAGTACTTC. Its translation: CASSLGQVTLEQYF.

V usage is TRBV11-3 and J usage is TRBJ1-1, with 8 bases fitting TRBD1. Germline V CDR1 and CDR2: SGHNT, YENEEA. V dropped 5 bases and J dropped 3; count of bases not matched to a gene: 8. This CDR3 comprises 15 residues. CDR3 in amino acids: CASSSDGDRHTEAFF. CDR3 coding DNA: TGTGCCAGCAGCAGCGACGGGGACAGGCACACTGAAGCTTTCTTT.

V is TRBV27 and J is TRBJ2-2; TRBD2 aligns across 7 bases. V was pared by 7 bases and J by 6 bases, with 14 bases of the junction left unmatched. The CDR3 is made up of 16 amino acids. Germline V lookup: CDR1 MNHEY, CDR2 SMNVEV (reference sequence). CDR3 in amino acids: CASNGRGTIGAGELFF. The DNA of the CDR3 is TGTGCCAGCAACGGGCGGGGGACCATCGGGGCCGGGGAGCTGTTTTTT.

This clone was seen only once. V gene TRBV7-2 combines with J gene TRBJ2-1, with TRBD1 matching 7 bases. This CDR3 contains 14 residues. V lost 7 bases, J lost 3 bases, and 6 bases stayed unmatched. Germline CDR1 is SGHTA and CDR2 is FQGNSA. The CDR3 reads CASTKGQNYNEQFF. The CDR3, as DNA: TGTGCCAGCACGAAGGGACAGAACTACAATGAGCAGTTCTTC.

V and J are TRBV6-5 and TRBJ1-3, with D perhaps TRBD1 (6 bases). Trimming took 5 bases from V and 0 from J, leaving 8 bases between them. The length of the CDR3 is 14 residues. The germline gives CDR1 MNHEY, CDR2 SVGAGI. The CDR3 protein is CASSTGSSGNTIYF. The CDR3 nucleotides read TGTGCCAGCAGTACAGGGAGCTCTGGAAACACCATATATTTT.

The chain combines TRBV7-8 with TRBJ2-7, with TRBD1 identical over 8 bases. The CDR3 length is 14 residues. J was trimmed by 0 bases and V by 5 bases; bases with no gene match: 3. Germline CDR1 is SGHVS and CDR2 is FQNEAQ. The CDR3 DNA follows: TGTGCCAGCAGCCTTGACAGGGGCTCCTACGAGCAGTACTTC. Protein sequence: CASSLDRGSYEQYF.